This entry concerns a single TCR beta chain. The specificity of this receptor is unknown. Per-base quality was not reported, and no clone a single base away is much larger than it. The label giving this sample's time point can be read as: baseline, week 1 (first vaccination visit). What this sample's treatment or condition label stands for: pre-vaccination baseline after standard-of-care therapy. Donors had newly diagnosed WHO grade 3 or 4 IDH1-mutant astrocytomas with loss of nuclear ATRX. The samples were drawn from NOA16, a multicentre, single-arm, open-label phase I trial in Germany that tested a mutant IDH1 peptide vaccine in humans for the first time. Visit V03 blood draws served as the baseline sample for immunogenicity testing. Genomic DNA for TCRB sequencing was isolated from EDTA blood with the DNeasy Blood and Tissue Kit. The sample belongs to a study of a mutant IDH1 vaccine in newly diagnosed glioma (dated by TCRdb to the early 2020s). With respect to the entire study: The approximately 32 treated patients were approximately 62% male and roughly 40% female, with a mean age of about 43 years. Before enrollment, most patients had been given radiochemotherapy with temozolomide as standard therapy, while the rest had received either radiotherapy alone or temozolomide alone. Peripheral blood was collected at six visits: V03 (baseline), V05, V07, V10, V12 and V13. Longitudinal TCRB deep sequencing was performed for about two dozen treated patients wherever samples were available for exploratory analyses.

The library was built by means of the immunoSEQ multiplex PCR assay. The hsTCRB Kit was used according to the manufacturer's protocol to amplify rearranged TCR beta chain sequences. An Illumina MiSeq was used to sequence the TCRB libraries. Under the source paper's analysis protocol: Demultiplexing, trimming and gene mapping were performed with the kit vendor's proprietary platform. This immuneACCESS table, as held by TCRdb, lists in-frame sequences with V and J called but not all clones. Of the missing ones, under half trace to an unresolved V gene in checked studies; the others have no known cause. That table gives V, J and clone size, and the DNA gave D and trimming. The sample table lists some 95,000 clones, around four fifths of them with a count of one. 6.5% to 9.5% of the sample lies in the top ten. What the work shows at the level of the full study, not this receptor alone: PBMC samples for TCRB deep sequencing were selected based on availability. Pseudoprogression seemed to be unrelated to changes in the top peripheral T cell clonotypes found by TCRB sequencing. The authors noted that analyses of patient blood samples could not be reproduced because of sample limitations. Immune responses induced by the vaccine were seen in roughly 95% of patients across multiple MHC alleles.

CDR1 and CDR2 were assigned from the germline V gene as SGDLS and YYNGEE. V is trimmed back by 0 bases and J by 2 bases, and the junction contains 8 bases that no gene match accounts for. Spanning cysteine to phenylalanine, the CDR3 consists of 17 amino acids. The kept DNA is CDR3 alone, 51 bases in frame from the first base. The chain joins TRBV9 to TRBJ2-3; 8 central bases correspond to TRBD2. The sequence was collected from a man aged 40-55 years with glioma. The sequenced sample was PBMCs, obtained from a glioma patient treated with radiotherapy, temozolomide or both. In nucleotides, the sequence is TGTGCCAGCAGCGTAGCGGGGGGGGCGCCATCCACAGATACGCAGTATTTT. It translates as CASSVAGGAPSTDTQYF. Supplemented by the reference TRBV9 and TRBJ2-3 proteins around the CDR3, the complete variable domain is DSGVTQTPKHLITATGQRVTLRCSPRSGDLSVYWYQQSLDQGLQFLIQYYNGEERAKGNILERFSAQQFPDLHSELNLSSLELGDSALYFCASSVAGGAPSTDTQYFGPGTRLTVL.